The T cell receptor (beta chain) under discussion was sequenced for a study of shared clonotypes between healthy human individuals. Notes on the study in general: Non-shared clonotypes had lower generation probabilities than clonotypes shared by all four sorted-subset donors.

Points on this clone: The antigen is not known.

Germline assignment: CDR1 SEHNR and CDR2 FQNEAQ (reference sequence). V trimming: 7 bases; J trimming: 2 bases; junction bases outside the gene matches: 14. This CDR3 has 16 amino acids. Using immunoSEQ multiplex PCR, the repertoire was profiled, and TCRdb retains in-frame clones only, with some absent. The sample carries about 700,000 clones, just over 90% recorded once. CD45RO-negative CD8 cells positively selected for CCR7 made up the naive population, which excluded terminally differentiated effector memory CD45RA+ cells. Recent acute infections and vaccinations were absent in the healthy HIV-negative adult donors.

This receptor was obtained from a man under 40 in good health. The J gene is TRBJ2-7, the V gene TRBV7-9; 7 nucleotides match TRBD2. Sequenced material: naive CD8+ T cells sorted from blood. CDR3 bases: TGTGCCAGCAACAACCGGGGTAGCGGGCATCCCTACGAGCAGTACTTC. This encodes CASNNRGSGHPYEQYF.